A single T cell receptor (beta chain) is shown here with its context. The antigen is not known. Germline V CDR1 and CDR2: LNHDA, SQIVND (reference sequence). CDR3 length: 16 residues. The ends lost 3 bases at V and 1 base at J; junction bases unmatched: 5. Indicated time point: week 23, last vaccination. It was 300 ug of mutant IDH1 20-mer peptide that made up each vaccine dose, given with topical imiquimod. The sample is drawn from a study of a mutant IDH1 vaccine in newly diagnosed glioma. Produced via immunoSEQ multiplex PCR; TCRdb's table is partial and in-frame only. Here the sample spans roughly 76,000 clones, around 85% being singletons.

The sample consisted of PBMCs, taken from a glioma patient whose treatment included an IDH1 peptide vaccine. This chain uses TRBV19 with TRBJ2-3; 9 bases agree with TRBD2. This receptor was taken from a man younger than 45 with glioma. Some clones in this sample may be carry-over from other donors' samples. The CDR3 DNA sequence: TGTGCCAGTAGTATTGCTAGCGGGGTTGGCACAGATACGCAGTATTTT. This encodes CASSIASGVGTDTQYF.